This T cell receptor (beta chain) was profiled in a study of blood T cells in healthy people across ages. Study-level findings and limits: More naive CD4+ cells and higher diversity were found in long-lived than in aged donors.

Extraction yielded at least 5.5 micrograms of total RNA per sample. Comments on this clonotype: The antigen remains unidentified.

The V gene lost 4 bases and the J gene lost 2 bases, with 12 bases spanning the gap. The CDR3 is 14 amino acids. Germline V gene data show CDR1 as SQVTM and CDR2 as ANQGSEA. Then a second PCR, running roughly 6 to 11 cycles, was carried out with a sample-barcoded 5' primer and a J-beta primer mix. Each CDR3 protein is one row after TCRdb ran MiXCR on the 5' RACE reads. Of approximately 790,000 distinct CDR3 sequences in the sample, about 62% are singletons; the top ten hold around a quarter. The TCR sequence derives from a man younger than 40 in good health. V is TRBV29-1 and J is TRBJ1-5, with TRBD1 as a possible D gene (5 bases). The sequenced sample was blood. CDR3 nucleotide sequence: TGCAGCGTTGTATGGGGGAATGGCAATCAGCCCCAGCATTTT. Its translation is CSVVWGNGNQPQHF.